Listed below are T cell receptor beta chains from one sample, sequenced in a study of blood T cells in healthy people across ages. TCRdb re-analysed the 5' RACE reads in MiXCR, keeping a single row per CDR3 protein. This sample has 790,000 or so distinct CDR3 sequences; more than 50% occur once, and the top ten carry roughly 25%. Sequences were obtained from blood. The source is a man in his forties or fifties in good health. Each CDR3 is given with its conserved first and last residue. Each record gives: V gene, D gene, clone size, J gene, CDR3 length, CDR3 DNA, CDR3 protein. The D gene is left open where the match is weak. Clone size is given for some rows only: seen once, a few or many times, or a class if the clone is expanded.

V gene: TRBV6-6
D gene: -
clone size: few
J gene: TRBJ1-6
CDR3 length: 15
CDR3 DNA: TGTGCCAGCAGTTACGACACAGGGTTGAATTCACCCCTCCACTTT
CDR3 protein: CASSYDTGLNSPLHF

V gene: TRBV12-3/TRBV12-4
D gene: -
clone size: once
J gene: TRBJ1-1
CDR3 length: 14
CDR3 DNA: TGTGCCAGCAGGGCAGGGACTCCCGCCTCTGAAGCTTTCTTT
CDR3 protein: CASRAGTPASEAFF

V gene: TRBV6-5
D gene: -
clone size: -
J gene: TRBJ2-5
CDR3 length: 16
CDR3 DNA: TGTGCCAGCAGTTACGTCGACAGATCAGACTACAATGAGCAGTACTTC
CDR3 protein: CASSYVDRSDYNEQYF

V gene: TRBV29-1
D gene: -
clone size: -
J gene: TRBJ2-5
CDR3 length: 15
CDR3 DNA: TGCAGCGTTGAACCGCTTCACAAGGCCCAAGAGACCCAGTACTTC
CDR3 protein: CSVEPLHKAQETQYF

V gene: TRBV29-1
D gene: -
clone size: -
J gene: TRBJ2-5
CDR3 length: 14
CDR3 DNA: TGCAGCGTTGGAGGAGACAGGCTGATCAATGAGCAGTACTTC
CDR3 protein: CSVGGDRLINEQYF

V gene: TRBV12-3/TRBV12-4
D gene: -
clone size: -
J gene: TRBJ2-2
CDR3 length: 16
CDR3 DNA: TGTGCCAGCGGTTATTCCGGGACCACGACCACCGGGGAGCTGTTTTTT
CDR3 protein: CASGYSGTTTTGELFF

V gene: TRBV7-2
D gene: TRBD1
clone size: few
J gene: TRBJ1-1
CDR3 length: 17
CDR3 DNA: TGTGCCAGCAGCTTAACAGGGGACGTCGAAATTAACACTGAAGCTTTCTTT
CDR3 protein: CASSLTGDVEINTEAFF

V gene: TRBV27
D gene: -
clone size: few
J gene: TRBJ1-2
CDR3 length: 14
CDR3 DNA: TGTGCCAGCAATTCAAGGGGGTCCGGCTATGGCTACACCTTC
CDR3 protein: CASNSRGSGYGYTF

V gene: TRBV7-2
D gene: -
clone size: -
J gene: TRBJ1-6
CDR3 length: 13
CDR3 DNA: TGTGCCAGCCATGCCGCCTACGGTTCACCCCTCCACTTT
CDR3 protein: CASHAAYGSPLHF

V gene: TRBV5-1
D gene: TRBD2
clone size: few
J gene: TRBJ2-3
CDR3 length: 15
CDR3 DNA: TGCGCCAGCAGCCCCAGCGGGATGGAGGCAGATACGCAGTATTTT
CDR3 protein: CASSPSGMEADTQYF

V gene: TRBV4-2
D gene: TRBD2
clone size: -
J gene: TRBJ2-7
CDR3 length: 15
CDR3 DNA: TGTGCCAGCAGCCAAGATCTAGCGGGAGTCTACGAGCAGTACTTC
CDR3 protein: CASSQDLAGVYEQYF

V gene: TRBV20-1
D gene: -
clone size: -
J gene: TRBJ1-6
CDR3 length: 14
CDR3 DNA: TGCAGTGCCCCGATGCGCCCCAGCAATTCACCCCTCCACTTT
CDR3 protein: CSAPMRPSNSPLHF

V gene: TRBV9
D gene: TRBD2
clone size: -
J gene: TRBJ2-7
CDR3 length: 17
CDR3 DNA: TGTGCCAGCAGCGTCGGGACTAGCGGGACTTCTCCCTACGAGCAGTACTTC
CDR3 protein: CASSVGTSGTSPYEQYF

V gene: TRBV4-2
D gene: TRBD2
clone size: -
J gene: TRBJ2-3
CDR3 length: 18
CDR3 DNA: TGTGCCAGCAGCCAAGTTAATCCGGGGGAGGGATACACAGATACGCAGTATTTT
CDR3 protein: CASSQVNPGEGYTDTQYF

V gene: TRBV9
D gene: -
clone size: -
J gene: TRBJ2-3
CDR3 length: 14
CDR3 DNA: TGTGCCAGCAGCGCGACTAGTCCCACAGATACGCAGTATTTT
CDR3 protein: CASSATSPTDTQYF

V gene: TRBV6-5
D gene: -
clone size: few
J gene: TRBJ2-7
CDR3 length: 17
CDR3 DNA: TGTGCCAGCAGTTCGGCAGGGGCGAGTGAATTCTCCTACGAGCAGTACTTC
CDR3 protein: CASSSAGASEFSYEQYF

V gene: TRBV6-1
D gene: -
clone size: -
J gene: TRBJ1-1
CDR3 length: 14
CDR3 DNA: TGTGCCAGCTGGGAATCTGGGAGAGCTGGGGAAGCTTTCTTT
CDR3 protein: CASWESGRAGEAFF

V gene: TRBV29-1
D gene: -
clone size: few
J gene: TRBJ1-2
CDR3 length: 12
CDR3 DNA: TGCAGCGTTCTGGGGAAAAACTATGGCTACACCTTC
CDR3 protein: CSVLGKNYGYTF

V gene: TRBV6-1
D gene: -
clone size: few
J gene: TRBJ2-5
CDR3 length: 14
CDR3 DNA: TGTGCCAGCAGTGGTGGGCGGGGAGAGGAGACCCAGTACTTC
CDR3 protein: CASSGGRGEETQYF

V gene: TRBV9
D gene: -
clone size: -
J gene: TRBJ2-5
CDR3 length: 14
CDR3 DNA: TGTGCCAGCAGCGTTGACTCCCCGGGGGAGACCCAGTACTTC
CDR3 protein: CASSVDSPGETQYF

V gene: TRBV7-6
D gene: TRBD2
clone size: few
J gene: TRBJ2-3
CDR3 length: 16
CDR3 DNA: TGTGCCAGCAGCTTAGGAGCGGGGGCGAGCACAGATACGCAGTATTTT
CDR3 protein: CASSLGAGASTDTQYF

V gene: TRBV7-9
D gene: -
clone size: few
J gene: TRBJ2-5
CDR3 length: 15
CDR3 DNA: TGTGCCAGCAGCTTAGTAAGGGACATGCGCCGAGGGCAGTACTTC
CDR3 protein: CASSLVRDMRRGQYF

V gene: TRBV7-6
D gene: -
clone size: -
J gene: TRBJ1-5
CDR3 length: 13
CDR3 DNA: TGTGCCAGCAGCGCCCAGTACAATCAGCCCCAGCATTTT
CDR3 protein: CASSAQYNQPQHF

V gene: TRBV27
D gene: -
clone size: -
J gene: TRBJ2-3
CDR3 length: 15
CDR3 DNA: TGTGCCAGCAGTTTATCGGGAGGAAGGTCAGATACGCAGTATTTT
CDR3 protein: CASSLSGGRSDTQYF

V gene: TRBV24-1
D gene: -
clone size: -
J gene: TRBJ1-2
CDR3 length: 12
CDR3 DNA: TGTGCCACCAGCGGAGGGGCCGGTGGCTACACCTTC
CDR3 protein: CATSGGAGGYTF

V gene: TRBV27
D gene: -
clone size: -
J gene: TRBJ1-1
CDR3 length: 14
CDR3 DNA: TGTGCCAGCAGGCCTGGGTGGGGGAACACTGAAGCTTTCTTT
CDR3 protein: CASRPGWGNTEAFF

V gene: TRBV20-1
D gene: TRBD1
clone size: few
J gene: TRBJ1-4
CDR3 length: 16
CDR3 DNA: TGCAGTGCTCTAGCCTTACAGGGGGCGCGAGATGAAAAACTGTTTTTT
CDR3 protein: CSALALQGARDEKLFF

V gene: TRBV20-1
D gene: -
clone size: -
J gene: TRBJ1-1
CDR3 length: 16
CDR3 DNA: TGCAGTGCTAGAAGCGATAACGCAGGATTGAACACTGAAGCTTTCTTT
CDR3 protein: CSARSDNAGLNTEAFF

V gene: TRBV3-1
D gene: -
clone size: -
J gene: TRBJ2-5
CDR3 length: 13
CDR3 DNA: TGTGCCAGCAGCCAAGATGTTGCGGAGACCCAGTACTTC
CDR3 protein: CASSQDVAETQYF

V gene: TRBV7-9
D gene: -
clone size: few
J gene: TRBJ1-2
CDR3 length: 15
CDR3 DNA: TGTGCCAGCAGCACCCGACAGGAAAGCGGGGATGGCTACACCTTC
CDR3 protein: CASSTRQESGDGYTF

V gene: TRBV13
D gene: -
clone size: -
J gene: TRBJ2-1
CDR3 length: 16
CDR3 DNA: TGTGCCAGCAGCCTCCAGGGGACCAACCAAAGAAATGAGCAGTTCTTC
CDR3 protein: CASSLQGTNQRNEQFF